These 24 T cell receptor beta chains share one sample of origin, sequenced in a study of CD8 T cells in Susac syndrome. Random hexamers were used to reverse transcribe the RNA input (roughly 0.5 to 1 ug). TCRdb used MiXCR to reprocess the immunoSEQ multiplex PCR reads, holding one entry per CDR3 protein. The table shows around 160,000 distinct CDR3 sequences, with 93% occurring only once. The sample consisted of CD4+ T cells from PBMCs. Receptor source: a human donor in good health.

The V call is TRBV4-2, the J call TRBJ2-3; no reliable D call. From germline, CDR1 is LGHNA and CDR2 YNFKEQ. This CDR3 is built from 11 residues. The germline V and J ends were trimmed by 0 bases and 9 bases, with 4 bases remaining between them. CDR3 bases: TGTGCCAGCAGCCAAGATTTAACGCAGTATTTT. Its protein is CASSQDLTQYF.

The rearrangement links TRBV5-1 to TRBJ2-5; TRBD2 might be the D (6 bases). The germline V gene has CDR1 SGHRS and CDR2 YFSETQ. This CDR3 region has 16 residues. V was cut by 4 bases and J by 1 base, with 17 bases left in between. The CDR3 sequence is CASSLTRGLLQETQYF. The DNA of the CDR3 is TGCGCCAGCAGCCTAACCCGGGGACTGCTCCAAGAGACCCAGTACTTC.

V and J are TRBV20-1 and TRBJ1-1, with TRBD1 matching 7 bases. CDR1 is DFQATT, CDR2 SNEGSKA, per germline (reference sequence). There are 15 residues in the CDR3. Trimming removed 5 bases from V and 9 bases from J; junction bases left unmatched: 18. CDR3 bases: TGCAGTGCTCCCTTTACTGTCAGGGGGGCGGGTCAAGCTTTCTTT. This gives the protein CSAPFTVRGAGQAFF.

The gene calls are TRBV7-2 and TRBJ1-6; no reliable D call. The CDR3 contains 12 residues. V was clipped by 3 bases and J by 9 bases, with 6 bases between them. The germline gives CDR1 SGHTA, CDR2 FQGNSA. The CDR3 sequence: CASSFERSPLHF. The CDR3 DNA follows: TGTGCCAGCAGCTTCGAACGTTCACCCCTCCACTTT.

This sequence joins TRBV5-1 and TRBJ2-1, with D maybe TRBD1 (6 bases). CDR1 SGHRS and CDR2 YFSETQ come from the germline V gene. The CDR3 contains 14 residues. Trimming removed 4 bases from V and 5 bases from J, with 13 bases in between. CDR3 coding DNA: TGCGCCAGCAGCATAGAAACAGGGAACAATGAGCAGTTCTTC. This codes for CASSIETGNNEQFF.

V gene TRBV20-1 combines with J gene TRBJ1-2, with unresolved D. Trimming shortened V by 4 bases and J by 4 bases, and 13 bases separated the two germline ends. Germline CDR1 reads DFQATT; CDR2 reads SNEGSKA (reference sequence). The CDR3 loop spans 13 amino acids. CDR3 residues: CSAIESGSYGYTF. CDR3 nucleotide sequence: TGCAGTGCTATAGAGTCAGGCTCCTATGGCTACACCTTC.

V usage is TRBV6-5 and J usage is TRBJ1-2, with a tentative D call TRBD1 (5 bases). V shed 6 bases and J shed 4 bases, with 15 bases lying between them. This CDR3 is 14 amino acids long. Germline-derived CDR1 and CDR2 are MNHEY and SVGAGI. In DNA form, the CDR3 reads TGTGCCAGCAGATACCGAAGGGGCCTCTATGGCTACACCTTC. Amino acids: CASRYRRGLYGYTF.

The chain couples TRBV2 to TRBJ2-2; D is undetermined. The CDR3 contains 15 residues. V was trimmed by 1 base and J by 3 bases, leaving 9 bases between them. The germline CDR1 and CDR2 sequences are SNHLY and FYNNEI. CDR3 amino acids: CASSEGGSDTGELFF. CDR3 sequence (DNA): TGTGCCAGCAGTGAAGGCGGCTCGGACACCGGGGAGCTGTTTTTT.

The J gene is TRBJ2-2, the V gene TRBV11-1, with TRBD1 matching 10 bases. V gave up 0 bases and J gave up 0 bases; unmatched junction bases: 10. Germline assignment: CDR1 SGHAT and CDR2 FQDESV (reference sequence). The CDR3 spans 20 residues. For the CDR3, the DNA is TGTGCCAGCAGCTTAGCCTTCGACAGGGGGCTAGAGGCGAACACCGGGGAGCTGTTTTTT. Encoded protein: CASSLAFDRGLEANTGELFF. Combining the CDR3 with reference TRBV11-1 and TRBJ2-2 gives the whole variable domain EAEVAQSPRYKITEKSQAVAFWCDPISGHATLYWYRQILGQGPELLVQFQDESVVDDSQLPKDRFSAERLKGVDSTLKIQPAELGDSAMYLCASSLAFDRGLEANTGELFFGEGSRLTVL.

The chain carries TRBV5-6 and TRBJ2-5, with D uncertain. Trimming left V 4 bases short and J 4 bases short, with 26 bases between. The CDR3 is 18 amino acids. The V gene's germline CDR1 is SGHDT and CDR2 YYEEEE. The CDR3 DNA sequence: TGTGCCAGCAGCCTCCCACTCTCTTCCGGGCCTGAGAGAGAGACCCAGTACTTC. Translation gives CASSLPLSSGPERETQYF. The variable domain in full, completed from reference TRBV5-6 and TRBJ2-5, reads DAGVTQSPTHLIKTRGQQVTLRCSPKSGHDTVSWYQQALGQGPQFIFQYYEEEERQRGNFPDRFSGHQFPNYSSELNVNALLLGDSALYLCASSLPLSSGPERETQYFGPGTRLLVL.

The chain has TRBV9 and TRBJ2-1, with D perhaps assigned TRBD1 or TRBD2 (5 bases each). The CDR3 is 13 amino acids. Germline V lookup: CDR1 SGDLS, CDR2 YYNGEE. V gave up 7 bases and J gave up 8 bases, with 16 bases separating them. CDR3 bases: TGTGCCAGCTCTGAGGGGCCACTCTATGAGCAGTTCTTC. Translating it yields CASSEGPLYEQFF.

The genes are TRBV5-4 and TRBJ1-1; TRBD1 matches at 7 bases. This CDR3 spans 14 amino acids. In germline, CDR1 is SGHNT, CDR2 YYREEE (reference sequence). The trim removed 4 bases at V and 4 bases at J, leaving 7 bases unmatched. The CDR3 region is CASSTGQTRTEAFF. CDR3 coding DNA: TGTGCCAGCAGCACGGGACAGACTCGCACTGAAGCTTTCTTT.

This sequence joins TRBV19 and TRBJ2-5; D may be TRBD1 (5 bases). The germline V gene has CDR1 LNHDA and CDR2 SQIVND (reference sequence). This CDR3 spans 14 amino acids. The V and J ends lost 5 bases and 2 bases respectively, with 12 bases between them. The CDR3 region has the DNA TGTGCCAGTAGTCTATCCAGGGCGCAAGAGACCCAGTACTTC. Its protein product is CASSLSRAQETQYF.

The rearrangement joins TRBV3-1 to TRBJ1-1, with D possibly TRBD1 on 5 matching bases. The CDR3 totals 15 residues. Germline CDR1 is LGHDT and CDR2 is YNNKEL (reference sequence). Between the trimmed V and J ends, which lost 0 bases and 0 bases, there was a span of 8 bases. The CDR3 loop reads CASSQDGGMNTEAFF. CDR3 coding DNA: TGTGCCAGCAGCCAAGATGGGGGGATGAACACTGAAGCTTTCTTT.

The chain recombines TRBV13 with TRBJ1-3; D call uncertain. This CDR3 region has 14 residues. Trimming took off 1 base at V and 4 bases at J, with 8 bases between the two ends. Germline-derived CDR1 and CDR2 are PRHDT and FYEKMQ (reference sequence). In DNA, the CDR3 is TGTGCCAGCAGCTTAGTTGCGGGGGGAAACACCATATATTTT. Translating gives CASSLVAGGNTIYF.

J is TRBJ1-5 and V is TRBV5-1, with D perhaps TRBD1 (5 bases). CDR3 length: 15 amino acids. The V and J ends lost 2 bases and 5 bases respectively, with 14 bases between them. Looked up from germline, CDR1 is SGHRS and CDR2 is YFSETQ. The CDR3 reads CASSLFPGGDQPQHF. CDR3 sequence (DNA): TGCGCCAGCAGCTTATTTCCAGGAGGGGATCAGCCCCAGCATTTT.

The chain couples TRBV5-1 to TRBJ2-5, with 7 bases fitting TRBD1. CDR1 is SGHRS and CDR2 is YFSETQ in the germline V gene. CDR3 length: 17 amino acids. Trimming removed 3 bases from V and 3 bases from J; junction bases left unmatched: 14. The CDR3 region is CASSSTPSGTAEETQYF. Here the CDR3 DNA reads TGCGCCAGCAGCTCCACCCCATCCGGGACAGCGGAAGAGACCCAGTACTTC.

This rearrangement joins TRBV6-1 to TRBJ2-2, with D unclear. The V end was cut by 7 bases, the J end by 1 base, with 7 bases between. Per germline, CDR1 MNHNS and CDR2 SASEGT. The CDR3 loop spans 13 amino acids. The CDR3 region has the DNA TGTGCCAGCACTCTTCAGAACACCGGGGAGCTGTTTTTT. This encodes CASTLQNTGELFF.

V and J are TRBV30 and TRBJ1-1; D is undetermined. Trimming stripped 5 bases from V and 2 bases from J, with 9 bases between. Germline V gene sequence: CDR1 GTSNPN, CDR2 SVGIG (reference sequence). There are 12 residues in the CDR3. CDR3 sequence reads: CAWGRRNTEAFF. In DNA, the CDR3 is TGTGCCTGGGGGAGGAGAAACACTGAAGCTTTCTTT.

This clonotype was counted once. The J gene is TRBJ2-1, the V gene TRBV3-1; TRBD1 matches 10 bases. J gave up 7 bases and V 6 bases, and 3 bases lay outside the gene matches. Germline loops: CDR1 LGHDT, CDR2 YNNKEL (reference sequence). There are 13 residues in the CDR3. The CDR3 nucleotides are TGTGCCAGCAGGGGACAGGGGATTAATGAGCAGTTCTTC. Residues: CASRGQGINEQFF.

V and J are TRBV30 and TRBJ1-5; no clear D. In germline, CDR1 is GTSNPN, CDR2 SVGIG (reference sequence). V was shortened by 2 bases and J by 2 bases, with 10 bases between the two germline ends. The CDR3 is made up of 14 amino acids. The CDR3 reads CAWSRLAGNQPQHF. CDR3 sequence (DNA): TGTGCCTGGAGTAGGCTAGCGGGCAATCAGCCCCAGCATTTT.

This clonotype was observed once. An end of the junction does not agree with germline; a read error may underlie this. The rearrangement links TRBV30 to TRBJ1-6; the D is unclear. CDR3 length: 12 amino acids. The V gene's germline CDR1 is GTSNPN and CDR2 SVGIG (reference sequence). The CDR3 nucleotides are TGTGCCTGGAGTGTTGTGGATTCACCCTTCCACTTT. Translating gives CAWSVVDSPFHF.

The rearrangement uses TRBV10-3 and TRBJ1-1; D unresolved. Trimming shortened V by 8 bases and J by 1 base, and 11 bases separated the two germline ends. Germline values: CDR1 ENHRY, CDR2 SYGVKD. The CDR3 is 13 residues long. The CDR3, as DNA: TGTGCCATCCAAAGAGACCCGAACACTGAAGCTTTCTTT. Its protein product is CAIQRDPNTEAFF.

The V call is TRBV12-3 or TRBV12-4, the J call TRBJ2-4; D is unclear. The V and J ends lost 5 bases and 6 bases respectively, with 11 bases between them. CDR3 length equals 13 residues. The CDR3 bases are TGTGCCAGCAGTACCGCGTCGGGAAACATTCAGTACTTC. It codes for CASSTASGNIQYF.